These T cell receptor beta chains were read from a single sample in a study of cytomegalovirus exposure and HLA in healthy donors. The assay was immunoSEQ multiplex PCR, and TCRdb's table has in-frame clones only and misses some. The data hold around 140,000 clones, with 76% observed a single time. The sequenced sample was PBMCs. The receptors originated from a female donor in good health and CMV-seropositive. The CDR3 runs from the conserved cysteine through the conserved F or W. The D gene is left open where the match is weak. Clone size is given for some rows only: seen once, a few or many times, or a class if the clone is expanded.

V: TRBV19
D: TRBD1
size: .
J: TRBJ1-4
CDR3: CASSYGTGDEKLFF
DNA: TGTGCCAGTAGTTACGGGACAGGAGATGAAAAACTGTTTTTT

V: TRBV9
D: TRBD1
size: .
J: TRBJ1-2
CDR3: CASSVSGRGDYGYTF
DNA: TGTGCCAGCAGCGTTTCGGGCAGGGGGGACTATGGCTACACCTTC

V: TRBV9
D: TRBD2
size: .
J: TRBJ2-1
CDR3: CASSVTTSGGLVEQFF
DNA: TGTGCCAGCAGCGTCACGACTAGCGGGGGGCTGGTTGAGCAGTTCTTC

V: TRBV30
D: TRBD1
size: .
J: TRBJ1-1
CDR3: CAWSRQGGTEAFF
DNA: TGTGCCTGGAGCAGGCAGGGGGGAACTGAAGCTTTCTTT

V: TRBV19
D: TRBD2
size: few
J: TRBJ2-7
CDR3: CASSMGRTSGRDSYEQYF
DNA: TGTGCCAGTAGTATGGGCAGGACTAGCGGGAGGGATTCCTACGAGCAGTACTTC

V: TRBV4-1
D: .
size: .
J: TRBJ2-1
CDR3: CASSQVRDEQFF
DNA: TGCGCCAGCAGCCAAGTCCGGGATGAGCAGTTCTTC

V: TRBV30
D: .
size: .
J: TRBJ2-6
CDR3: CAWSRGSGANVLTF
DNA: TGTGCCTGGAGTAGGGGGTCCGGGGCCAACGTCCTGACTTTC

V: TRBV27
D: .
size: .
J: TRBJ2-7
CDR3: CASRTGVHEQYF
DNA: TGTGCCAGCCGAACGGGGGTCCATGAGCAGTACTTC

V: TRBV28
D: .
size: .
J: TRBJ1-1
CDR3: CASRKVRENTEAFF
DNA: TGTGCCAGCAGGAAAGTCAGGGAGAACACTGAAGCTTTCTTT

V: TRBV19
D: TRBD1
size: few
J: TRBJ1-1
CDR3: CASRQGFTYMNTEAFF
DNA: TGTGCCAGTAGACAGGGGTTCACTTACATGAACACTGAAGCTTTCTTT

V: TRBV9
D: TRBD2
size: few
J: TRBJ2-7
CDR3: CASSVGAGLAAGDEQYF
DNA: TGTGCCAGCAGCGTAGGCGCGGGACTAGCGGCAGGGGACGAGCAGTACTTC

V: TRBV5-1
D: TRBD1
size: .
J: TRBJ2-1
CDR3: CASSWAGTGNNEQFF
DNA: TGCGCCAGCAGCTGGGCCGGGACAGGCAACAATGAGCAGTTCTTC

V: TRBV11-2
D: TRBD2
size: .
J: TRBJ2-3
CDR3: CASSLVVAGGRGDTQYF
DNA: TGTGCCAGCAGCTTAGTAGTAGCGGGAGGGCGGGGAGATACGCAGTATTTT

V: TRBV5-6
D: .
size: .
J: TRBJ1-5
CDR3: CASSLGLGGPQHF
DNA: TGTGCCAGCAGCTTGGGTCTCGGAGGGCCCCAGCATTTT

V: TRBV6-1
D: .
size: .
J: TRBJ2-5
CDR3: CASRGDRRLSETQYF
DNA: TGTGCCAGCAGGGGTGACAGGCGCCTATCGGAGACCCAGTACTTC

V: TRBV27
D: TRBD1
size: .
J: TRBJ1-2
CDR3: CASSVRQGYGYTF
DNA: TGTGCCAGCAGTGTAAGACAGGGGTATGGCTACACCTTC

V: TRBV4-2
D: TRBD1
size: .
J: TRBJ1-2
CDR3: CASSQHQDREVSGYTF
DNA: TGTGCCAGCAGCCAACATCAGGACAGGGAGGTTAGTGGCTACACCTTC

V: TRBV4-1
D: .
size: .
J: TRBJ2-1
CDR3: CASSRPRLTASFNEQFF
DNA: TGCGCCAGCAGCCGTCCCCGTTTGACAGCCTCCTTCAATGAGCAGTTCTTC

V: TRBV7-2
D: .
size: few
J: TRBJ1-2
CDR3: CASSLAARYGYTF
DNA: TGTGCCAGCAGCTTAGCGGCCCGCTATGGCTACACCTTC

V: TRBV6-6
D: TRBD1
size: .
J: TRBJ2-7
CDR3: CASSSGTGGYEQYF
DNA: TGTGCCAGCAGTTCCGGGACAGGGGGCTACGAGCAGTACTTC

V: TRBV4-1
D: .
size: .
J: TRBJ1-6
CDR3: CASSRVVRRQSSYNSPLHF
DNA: TGCGCCAGCAGCCGGGTAGTCAGGCGCCAGAGCTCCTATAATTCACCCCTCCACTTT

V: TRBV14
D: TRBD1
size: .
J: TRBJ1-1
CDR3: CASSRTTGYEAFF
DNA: TGTGCCAGCAGCCGAACGACAGGGTATGAAGCTTTCTTT

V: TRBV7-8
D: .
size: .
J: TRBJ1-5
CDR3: CASSSGQPYSNQPQHF
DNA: TGTGCCAGCAGCTCTGGACAGCCTTATAGCAATCAGCCCCAGCATTTT

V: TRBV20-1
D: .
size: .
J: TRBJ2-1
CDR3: CSARAGNEQFF
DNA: TGCAGTGCTAGAGCGGGGAACGAGCAGTTCTTC

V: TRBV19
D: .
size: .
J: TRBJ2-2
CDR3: CASSARQKNTGELFF
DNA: TGTGCCAGTAGTGCTAGACAGAAGAACACCGGGGAGCTGTTTTTT

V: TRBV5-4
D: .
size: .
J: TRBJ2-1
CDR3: CASSSLGQNEQFF
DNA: TGTGCCAGCAGCTCTTTAGGACAGAACGAGCAGTTCTTC

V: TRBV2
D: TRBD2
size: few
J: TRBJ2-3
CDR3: CASSETSGRAGYF
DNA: TGTGCCAGCAGTGAAACTAGCGGGAGGGCCGGGTATTTT

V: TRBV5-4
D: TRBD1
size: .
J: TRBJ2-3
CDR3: CASSGIQGAITDTQYF
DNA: TGTGCCAGCAGCGGGATCCAGGGGGCGATCACAGATACGCAGTATTTT

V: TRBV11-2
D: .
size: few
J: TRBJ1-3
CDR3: CASSPRRGLSGNTIYF
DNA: TGTGCCAGCAGCCCGAGGCGGGGGCTGTCTGGAAACACCATATATTTT

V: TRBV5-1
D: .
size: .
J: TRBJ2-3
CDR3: CASSLEGITDTQYF
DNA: TGCGCCAGCAGCTTGGAGGGGATCACAGATACGCAGTATTTT

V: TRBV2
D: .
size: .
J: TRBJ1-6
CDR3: CASSERNSPLHF
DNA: TGTGCCAGCAGTGAACGGAATTCACCCCTCCACTTT

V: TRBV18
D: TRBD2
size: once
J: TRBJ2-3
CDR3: CASSPPPGLAGSTDTQYF
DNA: TGTGCCAGCTCACCACCGCCGGGACTAGCGGGTTCCACAGATACGCAGTATTTT

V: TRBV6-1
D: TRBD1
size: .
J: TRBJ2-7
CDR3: CASTQTGAYEQYF
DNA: TGTGCCAGCACCCAGACAGGGGCCTACGAGCAGTACTTC

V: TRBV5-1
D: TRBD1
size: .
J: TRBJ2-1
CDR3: CASSFGGGTGYNEQFF
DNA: TGCGCCAGCAGCTTTGGGGGAGGGACAGGGTACAATGAGCAGTTCTTC

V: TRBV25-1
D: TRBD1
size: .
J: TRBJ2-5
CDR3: CASSERTGMREAQYF
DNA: TGTGCCAGCAGTGAAAGGACAGGGATGAGAGAGGCCCAGTACTTC

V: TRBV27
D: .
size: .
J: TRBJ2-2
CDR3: CASSTQGYTGELFF
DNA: TGTGCCAGCAGTACACAGGGTTACACCGGGGAGCTGTTTTTT

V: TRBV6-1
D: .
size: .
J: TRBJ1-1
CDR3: CASRDIGPLNTEAFF
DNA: TGTGCCAGCAGGGACATCGGGCCGCTGAACACTGAAGCTTTCTTT

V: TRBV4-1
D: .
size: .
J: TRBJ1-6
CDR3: CASSQLSQDNSPLHF
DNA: TGCGCCAGCAGCCAACTGTCCCAGGATAATTCACCCCTCCACTTT

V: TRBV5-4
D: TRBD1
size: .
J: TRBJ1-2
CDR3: CASSLGGTGVYGYTF
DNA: TGTGCCAGCAGCTTGGGGGGGACAGGGGTCTATGGCTACACCTTC